These 3 T cell receptor beta chains were all obtained from the same sample, sequenced in a study of shared clonotypes between healthy human individuals. Clones were sequenced by immunoSEQ multiplex PCR, and TCRdb holds only the in-frame ones, with some missing. Of approximately 980,000 clones listed, approximately 76% were seen once; the top ten hold roughly 1.5%. The sample comprised memory CD4+ T cells sorted from blood. Specified subset: CD45RA-negative fraction. The receptors derive from a young man in good health.

The CDR3 region is CATTWDRLPSPLHF. The CDR3 DNA reads TGTGCCACGACCTGGGACAGGCTACCGTCACCCCTCCACTTT. This rearrangement joins TRBV30 to TRBJ1-6; 8 nucleotides agree with TRBD1. V was pared by 8 bases and J by 10 bases, with 13 bases of the junction left unmatched. This CDR3 has 14 amino acids. CDR1 and CDR2 (germline): GTSNPN, SVGIG (reference sequence).

This sequence joins TRBV4-2 and TRBJ2-3; no clear D. This CDR3 spans 12 amino acids. Germline loops: CDR1 LGHNA, CDR2 YNFKEQ. V lost 0 bases, J lost 5 bases, and 3 bases lay in between. As DNA, the CDR3 is TGTGCCAGCAGCCAAGATTTAGATACGCAGTATTTT. This gives the protein CASSQDLDTQYF.

The gene calls are TRBV5-5 and TRBJ2-1; 9 bases are shared with TRBD2. Unmatched junction bases numbered 1, after V lost 2 bases and J lost 1 base. The CDR3 extends over 15 amino acids. Germline V gene lookup returns CDR1 SGHKS and CDR2 YYEKEE (reference sequence). The CDR3 reads CASSFLAGSYNEQFF. DNA for the CDR3: TGTGCCAGCAGCTTCCTAGCGGGATCCTACAATGAGCAGTTCTTC.